The TCR beta chain described here comes from a study of blood T cell repertoires in COVID-19. Whole-study context: The study drew acute and convalescent COVID-19 samples from the United States, Italy and Spain. From T cells, B-cell-depleted T cells, or PBMCs came the material, which was cDNA or gDNA.

This clone was seen more than once but under ten times. Original analysis: For nucleated cells, counts were estimated from reference gene primer amplification. Data came from immunoSEQ multiplex PCR; TCRdb stores just in-frame clones and leaves some out. Clonal size and the V and J genes are those of that table, whereas D and trimming came from the DNA. The sample contains approximately 310,000 clones, more than 75% of which appear only once. The sequence was obtained from a woman between 45 and 60 years old who had recovered from COVID-19. The specimen sequenced was peripheral blood.

The CDR3 region is CASSLGQSPYNEQFF. In DNA, the CDR3 is TGTGCCAGCAGCTTAGGACAGAGCCCTTACAATGAGCAGTTCTTC. The V and J genes are TRBV11-2 and TRBJ2-1; D might be TRBD1 (5 bases). The CDR3 contains 15 residues. Trimming shortened V by 1 base and J by 4 bases, and 11 bases separated the two germline ends. Germline V gene data show CDR1 as SGHAT and CDR2 as FQNNGV.